This T cell receptor (beta chain) was captured in a study of cytomegalovirus exposure and HLA in healthy donors. About this clone itself: Other DNA sequences in this sample translate to the same CDR3.

PCR used 60 Vbeta primers and 13 Jbeta primers. Profiling relied on immunoSEQ multiplex PCR, and the TCRdb table lists in-frame clones only, not all of them. Of some 150,000 clones listed, roughly 80% were seen once; the top ten hold less than 8.5%. Specimen: PBMCs. The source of this sequence is a man younger than 40 in good health and CMV-seropositive.

The CDR3 DNA reads TGTGCCAGCAGCCGGGAGGAGACCCAGTACTTC. Amino acids: CASSREETQYF. The chain links TRBV5-6 to TRBJ2-5; possibly TRBD2 for D (6 bases). Germline V gives CDR1 SGHDT, CDR2 YYEEEE. CDR3 size: 11 residues. Trimming removed 4 bases at V and 5 bases at J, with 6 bases between. The full variable domain, in which reference TRBV5-6 and TRBJ2-5 provide the parts outside the CDR3, is DAGVTQSPTHLIKTRGQQVTLRCSPKSGHDTVSWYQQALGQGPQFIFQYYEEEERQRGNFPDRFSGHQFPNYSSELNVNALLLGDSALYLCASSREETQYFGPGTRLLVL.